The 18 T cell receptor beta chains below come from one sample, sequenced in a study of cytomegalovirus exposure and HLA in healthy donors. The PCR had 60 Vbeta and 13 Jbeta primers. Assay: immunoSEQ multiplex PCR; the TCRdb copy retains only in-frame clones and omits some. This sample carries roughly 170,000 clones, 80% of them seen once, and the ten largest clones take about 5%. Material for sequencing was PBMCs. These receptor sequences come from a woman aged 45-59 years in good health and CMV-seropositive.

This clone was seen only once. V is TRBV18 and J is TRBJ2-4; 10 bases are shared with TRBD2. With 2 bases clipped from V and 0 bases from J, the junction kept 10 bases outside the gene matches. This CDR3 is built from 19 residues. The germline V gene encodes CDR1 KGHSH and CDR2 LQKENI. The CDR3 sequence is CASSPGAGGPDQAKNIQYF. The CDR3 bases are TGTGCCAGCTCACCAGGAGCGGGAGGGCCGGACCAAGCCAAAAACATTCAGTACTTC. The variable domain in full, completed from reference TRBV18 and TRBJ2-4, reads NAGVMQNPRHLVRRRGQEARLRCSPMKGHSHVYWYRQLPEEGLKFMVYLQKENIIDESGMPKERFSAEFPKEGPSILRIQQVVRGDSAAYFCASSPGAGGPDQAKNIQYFGAGTRLSVL.

V gene TRBV20-1 combines with J gene TRBJ2-1; D uncertain. Germline-derived CDR1 and CDR2 are DFQATT and SNEGSKA (reference sequence). The CDR3 is 10 amino acids. Trimming cost V 8 bases and J 10 bases, with 12 bases left between them. CDR3 sequence: CSLGTLEQFF. As DNA, the CDR3 is TGCAGTCTAGGCACCCTGGAGCAGTTCTTC.

V and J are TRBV2 and TRBJ1-3, with TRBD1 matching 7 bases. The CDR3 has 17 amino acids. Germline V lookup: CDR1 SNHLY, CDR2 FYNNEI. Unmatched junction bases numbered 8, after V lost 3 bases and J lost 0 bases. CDR3: CASSETGIGVSGNTIYF. In DNA, the CDR3 is TGTGCCAGCAGTGAGACAGGGATAGGGGTCTCTGGAAACACCATATATTTT.

The rearrangement uses TRBV7-3 and TRBJ2-1; 10 positions agree with TRBD2. The CDR3 spans 15 residues. Germline V gene sequence: CDR1 SGHTA, CDR2 FQGTGA. V lost 5 bases to trimming and J lost 8 bases; unmatched junction nucleotides: 9. The chain's CDR3 is CASSLPLAGSDEQFF. The CDR3 DNA reads as TGTGCCAGCAGCCTCCCACTAGCGGGGAGCGATGAGCAGTTCTTC.

The rearrangement links TRBV6-5 to TRBJ1-1; D ambiguous. Germline V gene sequence: CDR1 MNHEY, CDR2 SVGAGI. The CDR3 covers 13 residues. Trimming pared 4 bases from V and 3 bases from J, leaving 9 bases between. The CDR3, as DNA: TGTGCCAGCAGTTTAGAGGATTACACTGAAGCTTTCTTT. It specifies CASSLEDYTEAFF.

This clone was detected once. This rearrangement joins TRBV27 to TRBJ2-5; D may be TRBD2 (6 bases). The CDR3 sequence is 15 residues long. Looked up from germline, CDR1 is MNHEY and CDR2 is SMNVEV (reference sequence). Trimming removed 8 bases from V and 1 base from J, with 17 bases in between. CDR3 region: CASRRVGGSQETQYF. In DNA, the CDR3 is TGTGCCAGCCGGAGGGTCGGGGGATCCCAAGAGACCCAGTACTTC.

The chain couples TRBV9 to TRBJ2-2; D gene uncertain. This CDR3 has 14 amino acids. Germline CDR1 and CDR2: SGDLS and YYNGEE. With 3 bases removed from V and 8 bases from J, the gap between germline ends came to 14 bases. The CDR3 DNA is TGTGCCAGCAGCGGCATAGCCTTCGGAGGGGAGCTGTTTTTT. Translated, it gives CASSGIAFGGELFF.

This clone was picked up one time. The chain uses TRBV30 and TRBJ1-2; the D is unclear. This CDR3 has 13 residues. Germline CDR1 and CDR2: GTSNPN and SVGIG (reference sequence). V lost 5 bases, J lost 5 bases, and 15 bases lay in between. In nucleotides, the CDR3 is TGTGCCTGGGCCGGCAGTAGGAGTTATGGCTACACCTTC. Translating gives CAWAGSRSYGYTF.

The chain uses TRBV7-2 and TRBJ1-4; the match to TRBD1 covers 8 bases. Germline V gives CDR1 SGHTA, CDR2 FQGNSA. V dropped 4 bases and J dropped 2; count of bases not matched to a gene: 3. The CDR3 spans 15 residues. The CDR3, as DNA: TGTGCCAGCAGCTCCCAGGGGGCTACTAATGAAAAACTGTTTTTT. This sequence encodes CASSSQGATNEKLFF. Based on the CDR3 plus reference TRBV7-2 and TRBJ1-4, the full variable domain is GAGVSQSPSNKVTEKGKDVELRCDPISGHTALYWYRQSLGQGLEFLIYFQGNSAPDKSGLPSDRFSAERTGGSVSTLTIQRTQQEDSAVYLCASSSQGATNEKLFFGSGTQLSVL.

The chain is built from TRBV14 and TRBJ2-3; 11 positions match TRBD2. The V segment lost 4 bases and the J segment 0 bases; nucleotides outside the gene matches: 3. This CDR3 is 16 amino acids long. Germline V CDR1 and CDR2: SGHDN, FVKESK. The CDR3 loop reads CASSPRTSGSTDTQYF. As DNA, the CDR3 is TGTGCCAGCAGCCCTAGGACTAGCGGGAGCACAGATACGCAGTATTTT.

The V call is TRBV28, the J call TRBJ2-7; TRBD2 matches at 8 bases. Germline-derived CDR1 and CDR2 are MDHEN and SYDVKM. This CDR3 is built from 15 residues. V gave up 2 bases and J gave up 0 bases; unmatched junction bases: 3. In nucleotides, the CDR3 is TGTGCCAGCAGTTTAAGCGGGGGTTCCTCCTACGAGCAGTACTTC. Its translation is CASSLSGGSSYEQYF.

The chain employs TRBV10-3 and TRBJ1-3; D unresolved. The germline CDR1 and CDR2 sequences are ENHRY and SYGVKD. This CDR3 comprises 11 residues. The V gene lost 10 bases and the J gene lost 13 bases, with 17 bases spanning the gap. The CDR3 sequence: CATTEGDVIYF. CDR3 in DNA: TGTGCCACGACCGAGGGCGACGTTATATATTTT.

J is TRBJ2-1 and V is TRBV7-2; TRBD2 matches 10 bases. V was pared by 4 bases and J by 3 bases, with 9 bases of the junction left unmatched. Per germline, CDR1 SGHTA and CDR2 FQGNSA. The CDR3 is 17 amino acids. The CDR3 region has the DNA TGTGCCAGCAGCTGGTCTATACTAGCGGGGAACTACAATGAGCAGTTCTTC. It encodes CASSWSILAGNYNEQFF.

The rearrangement uses TRBV18 and TRBJ2-4, with TRBD2 matching 7 bases. The V gene end was trimmed by 0 bases and the J gene end by 0 bases; junction bases not matched to a gene: 5. CDR3 size: 17 residues. Germline V gene sequence: CDR1 KGHSH, CDR2 LQKENI. The CDR3 is CASSPPGGFLAKNIQYF. DNA for the CDR3: TGTGCCAGCTCACCACCGGGAGGGTTTTTAGCCAAAAACATTCAGTACTTC.

The chain joins TRBV29-1 to TRBJ2-7; 14 bases are a match to TRBD2. CDR3 length equals 14 residues. In germline, CDR1 is SQVTM, CDR2 ANQGSEA. V was clipped by 7 bases and J by 8 bases; unmatched bases: 10. The CDR3 coding sequence is TGCAGCGCGCTGGGACTAGCGGGAGTTATCAAGCAGTACTTC. Translated: CSALGLAGVIKQYF.

This sequence joins TRBV18 and TRBJ1-2; TRBD1 agrees at 7 bases. Germline CDR1 and CDR2: KGHSH and LQKENI. CDR3 length equals 16 residues. V lost 3 bases, J lost 0 bases, and 7 bases stayed unmatched. The CDR3 DNA reads TGTGCCAGCTCACCCTTGGCAGGGGGAGCTAACTATGGCTACACCTTC. Translation: CASSPLAGGANYGYTF. Supplemented by reference TRBV18 and TRBJ1-2, the full variable domain reads NAGVMQNPRHLVRRRGQEARLRCSPMKGHSHVYWYRQLPEEGLKFMVYLQKENIIDESGMPKERFSAEFPKEGPSILRIQQVVRGDSAAYFCASSPLAGGANYGYTFGSGTRLTVV.

The chain joins TRBV7-6 to TRBJ1-2; 7 bases are a match to TRBD1. The CDR3 extends over 14 amino acids. CDR1 SGHVS and CDR2 FNYEAQ come from the germline V gene. V lost 0 bases, J lost 8 bases, and 6 bases stayed unmatched. As DNA, the CDR3 is TGTGCCAGCAGCTTAGCAGAGGGGGCGCAGGGCTACACCTTC. As protein: CASSLAEGAQGYTF. The complete variable domain, with remaining parts taken from reference TRBV7-6 and TRBJ1-2, reads GAGVSQSPRYKVTKRGQDVALRCDPISGHVSLYWYRQALGQGPEFLTYFNYEAQQDKSGLPNDRFSAERPEGSISTLTIQRTEQRDSAMYRCASSLAEGAQGYTFGSGTRLTVV.

The V gene is TRBV9, the J gene TRBJ2-3, with 14 bases matching TRBD2. The V and J ends lost 0 bases and 0 bases, in that order; junction bases with no gene match: 6. This CDR3 is built from 19 residues. In germline, CDR1 is SGDLS, CDR2 YYNGEE. CDR3 protein: CASSVEARTSGRSTDTQYF. CDR3 nucleotides: TGTGCCAGCAGCGTAGAGGCTCGGACTAGCGGGAGGAGCACAGATACGCAGTATTTT.